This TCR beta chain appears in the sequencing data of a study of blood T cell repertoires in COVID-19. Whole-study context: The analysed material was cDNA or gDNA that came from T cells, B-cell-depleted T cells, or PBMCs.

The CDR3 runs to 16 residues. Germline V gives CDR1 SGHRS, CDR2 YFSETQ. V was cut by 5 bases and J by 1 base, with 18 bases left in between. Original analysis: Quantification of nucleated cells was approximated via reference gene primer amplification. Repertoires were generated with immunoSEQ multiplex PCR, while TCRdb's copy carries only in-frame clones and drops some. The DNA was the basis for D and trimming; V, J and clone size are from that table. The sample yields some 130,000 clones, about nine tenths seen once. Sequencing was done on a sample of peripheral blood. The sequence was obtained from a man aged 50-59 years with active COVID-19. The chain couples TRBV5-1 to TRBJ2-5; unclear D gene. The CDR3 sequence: CASRRIPASSQETQYF. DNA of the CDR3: TGCGCCAGCAGGAGGATCCCAGCCTCATCCCAAGAGACCCAGTACTTC.